The present T cell receptor (beta chain) was sequenced within a study of blood T cell repertoires in COVID-19. Germline loops: CDR1 MNHEY, CDR2 SVGEGT. The CDR3 runs 16 residues. Trimming at V came to 5 bases and at J to 4 bases, leaving 8 bases not matched to a gene. Sequenced by immunoSEQ multiplex PCR; TCRdb stores in-frame clones only, minus some. The sample includes around 120,000 clones, 75% to 90% of them seen just once. V usage is TRBV6-2 or TRBV6-3 and J usage is TRBJ2-1; 10 bases line up with TRBD2. The TCR originated in a woman aged 45-59 years who had recovered from COVID-19. The sample was PBMCs or T cells enriched from blood (not recorded which). This CDR3 is CASSPPGLAEYNEQFF. The DNA of the CDR3 is TGTGCCAGCAGTCCCCCCGGACTAGCGGAGTACAATGAGCAGTTCTTC.